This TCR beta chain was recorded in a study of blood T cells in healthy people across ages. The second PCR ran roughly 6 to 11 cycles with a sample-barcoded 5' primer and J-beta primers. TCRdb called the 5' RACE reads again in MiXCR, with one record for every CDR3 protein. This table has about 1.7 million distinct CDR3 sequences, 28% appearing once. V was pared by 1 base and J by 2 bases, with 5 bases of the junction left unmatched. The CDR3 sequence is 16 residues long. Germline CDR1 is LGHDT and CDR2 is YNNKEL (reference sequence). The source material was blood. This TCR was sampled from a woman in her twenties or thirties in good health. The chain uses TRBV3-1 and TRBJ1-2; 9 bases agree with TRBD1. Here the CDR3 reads CASSQVRQGENYGYTF. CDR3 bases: TGTGCCAGCAGCCAAGTCCGACAGGGGGAGAACTATGGCTACACCTTC.